This entry features one T cell receptor (beta chain) sequence. V lost 0 bases and J lost 7, with 6 bases in between. Germline CDR1 is SGHTA and CDR2 is FQGNSA. The CDR3 loop spans 12 amino acids. This specimen belongs to a study of blood T cells in healthy people across ages. A J-beta primer mix and a sample-barcoded 5' primer were used in a second PCR of roughly 6 to 12 cycles. TCRdb itself ran the 5' RACE reads through MiXCR, one entry per CDR3 protein. The sample has 890,000 or so distinct CDR3 sequences; around 68% are singletons. The sequence was obtained from a man aged 25 to 40 in good health. Sequences were obtained from blood. The chain combines TRBV7-2 with TRBJ1-1; no definite D call. The chain's CDR3 is CASSLAAIEAFF. The DNA for the CDR3 is TGTGCCAGCAGCTTAGCGGCAATTGAAGCTTTCTTT. Filled out from reference TRBV7-2 and TRBJ1-1, the complete variable domain reads GAGVSQSPSNKVTEKGKDVELRCDPISGHTALYWYRQSLGQGLEFLIYFQGNSAPDKSGLPSDRFSAERTGGSVSTLTIQRTQQEDSAVYLCASSLAAIEAFFGQGTRLTVV.